Shown below are 26 T cell receptor beta chains from a single sample sequenced in a study of T cell repertoires in cytomegalovirus infection (dated by TCRdb to the late 2010s). The sequencing machine was an Illumina HiSeq 1500. The raw public data were reprocessed by TCRdb itself: fastp quality trimming at Q25, MiXCR clonotype calling, in-frame beta chains only. One record per CDR3 amino acid sequence lists the most common genes and DNA. The table for this sample lists 740,000 or so distinct CDR3 sequences; roughly 35% of them were counted only once. The ten largest clones capture around 2.6% of the sample. The sequenced sample consisted of PBMCs. Receptors were obtained from a human donor in good health (CMV status not recorded). Some clones in this sample may be carry-over from other donors' samples.

The J gene is TRBJ2-1, the V gene TRBV7-8, with TRBD2 identical over 13 bases. The junction had 8 bases not matched to a gene; V was cut back by 3 bases and J by 9 bases. Germline assignment: CDR1 SGHVS and CDR2 FQNEAQ. The CDR3 loop spans 16 amino acids. In nucleotides, the CDR3 is TGTGCCAGCAGCTTTCGACTAGCGGGAGGTATCGGTGAGCAGTTCTTC. Translating gives CASSFRLAGGIGEQFF.

This clonotype was seen only a few times. The V call is TRBV10-3, the J call TRBJ2-3; D possibly corresponds to TRBD2 (5 bases). This CDR3 region has 14 residues. Trimming cost V 7 bases and J 2 bases, with 13 bases left between them. Per germline, CDR1 ENHRY and CDR2 SYGVKD. The CDR3 loop reads CAIKGSRLTDTQYF. CDR3 bases: TGTGCCATCAAAGGGAGCCGGCTCACAGATACGCAGTATTTT.

This clonotype was counted a single time. This could be a read error, since a much larger clone is one nucleotide away. The CDR3 region is CSSSLGTTGLGNYGYTF. CDR3 coding DNA: TGTTCCAGCAGCTTAGGCACTACAGGGCTAGGAAACTATGGCTACACCTTC. V and J are TRBV7-2 and TRBJ1-2; D may be TRBD1 (6 bases). CDR3 length equals 17 residues. The germline CDR1 and CDR2 sequences are SGHTA and FQGNSA.

Many counts were recorded for this clonotype. This chain connects TRBV7-3 to TRBJ1-4, with 7 bases matching TRBD1. The J segment lost 4 bases and the V segment lost 3 bases, leaving 5 bases of the junction unmatched. This CDR3 spans 15 amino acids. Per the germline V gene, CDR1 is SGHTA and CDR2 is FQGTGA. CDR3 in DNA: TGTGCCAGCAGCTTGATGGGACAGAGTAATGAAAAACTGTTTTTT. It specifies CASSLMGQSNEKLFF.

Worth noting for this clonotype: The CDR3 ends on some other residue instead of the conserved phenylalanine or tryptophan, so this is likely a read error. The rearrangement uses TRBV5-4 and TRBJ2-1, with D uncertain. Trimming cost V 9 bases and J 0 bases, with 10 bases left between them. From germline, CDR1 is SGHNT and CDR2 YYREEE (reference sequence). The length of the CDR3 is 13 residues. For the CDR3, the DNA is TGTGCCACGACCCAAAGCTCCTACAATGAGCAGTTCTTA. Translation gives CATTQSSYNEQFL.

This clonotype was observed at least ten times. V usage is TRBV7-9 and J usage is TRBJ1-1, with a possible D match to TRBD1 (6 bases). CDR3 size: 14 residues. Germline V lookup: CDR1 SEHNR, CDR2 FQNEAQ (reference sequence). V was cut by 5 bases and J by 11 bases, with 21 bases left in between. Written as DNA, the CDR3 is TGTGCCAGCAGCCGCCACAGGGAGCCGGGGGAGGCTTTCTTT. Its protein product is CASSRHREPGEAFF.

This clonotype was picked up a small number of times. The chain recombines TRBV30 with TRBJ1-6; D remains unclear. Trimming left V 1 base short and J 5 bases short, with 6 bases between. Germline V gene lookup returns CDR1 GTSNPN and CDR2 SVGIG (reference sequence). This CDR3 comprises 13 residues. CDR3 loop: CAWSGIHNSPLHF. The CDR3 nucleotides read TGTGCCTGGAGTGGGATACATAATTCACCCCTCCACTTT. The variable domain in full, completed from reference TRBV30 and TRBJ1-6, reads SQTIHQWPATLVQPVGSPLSLECTVEGTSNPNLYWYRQAAGRGLQLLFYSVGIGQISSEVPQNLSASRPQDRQFILSSKKLLLSDSGFYLCAWSGIHNSPLHFGNGTRLTVT.

This chain joins TRBV5-1 and TRBJ2-4; TRBD1 aligns across 10 bases. This CDR3 comprises 14 residues. The germline V gene encodes CDR1 SGHRS and CDR2 YFSETQ. After removal of 4 bases from V and 5 bases from J, the junction contained 3 bases not matched to a gene. DNA for the CDR3: TGCGCCAGCAGCCCCGGACAGGGGGAAAACATTCAGTACTTC. Translating it yields CASSPGQGENIQYF.

In DNA, the CDR3 is TGTGCCAGCAGCTCGCCTGTACAGGGGAGGGGATCACCCCTCCACTTT. This sequence encodes CASSSPVQGRGSPLHF. The rearrangement joins TRBV7-9 to TRBJ1-6; TRBD1 matches 7 bases. V lost 4 bases to trimming and J lost 10 bases; unmatched junction nucleotides: 13. The length of the CDR3 is 16 residues. Germline loops: CDR1 SEHNR, CDR2 FQNEAQ (reference sequence).

This clonotype has only a few counts. The J gene is TRBJ1-6, the V gene TRBV6-6, with a weak D call TRBD1 (5 bases). Germline V gene data show CDR1 as MNHNY and CDR2 as SVGAGI (reference sequence). Trimming shortened V by 2 bases and J by 5 bases, and 13 bases separated the two germline ends. There are 16 residues in the CDR3. As DNA, the CDR3 is TGTGCCAGCAGTTACGGGGGGGGGTACGATAATTCACCCCTCCACTTT. It encodes CASSYGGGYDNSPLHF.

The J gene is TRBJ2-7, the V gene TRBV12-3 or TRBV12-4; no clear D. The V end was cut by 7 bases, the J end by 0 bases, with 13 bases between. The CDR3 spans 14 residues. The CDR3 sequence: CASTPYGGSYEQYF. DNA of the CDR3: TGTGCCAGCACACCCTACGGTGGCTCCTACGAGCAGTACTTC.

This rearrangement joins TRBV19 to TRBJ2-1; TRBD2 matches at 14 bases. V trimming: 5 bases; J trimming: 5 bases; junction bases outside the gene matches: 8. Germline lookup yields CDR1 LNHDA and CDR2 SQIVND (reference sequence). The CDR3 is 17 amino acids. The DNA of the CDR3 is TGTGCCAGTAGTCTCGCCAGACTAGCGGGAGGGAACAATGAGCAGTTCTTC. It yields the protein CASSLARLAGGNNEQFF.

This clonotype was seen a handful of times. The rearrangement joins TRBV20-1 to TRBJ2-5; possibly TRBD2 for D (6 bases). Per germline, CDR1 DFQATT and CDR2 SNEGSKA (reference sequence). V lost 1 base and J 2 bases, leaving 11 bases between the germline ends. There are 14 residues in the CDR3. CDR3: CSARVRDLQETQYF. CDR3 nucleotide sequence: TGCAGTGCTAGAGTACGGGACTTACAAGAGACCCAGTACTTC.

V gene TRBV7-8 combines with J gene TRBJ2-3; no reliable D call. The CDR3 sequence is 14 residues long. Germline V lookup: CDR1 SGHVS, CDR2 FQNEAQ. V lost 5 bases, J lost 6 bases, and 15 bases lay in between. The CDR3 spells CASSQGLIRDTQYF. The CDR3 DNA reads as TGTGCCAGCAGCCAAGGGCTTATCCGGGATACGCAGTATTTT.

This chain links TRBV4-1 with TRBJ2-7, with 7 bases lining up with TRBD2. CDR1 and CDR2 (germline): MGHRA, YSYEKL. The trim removed 0 bases at V and 0 bases at J, leaving 5 bases unmatched. There are 16 residues in the CDR3. CDR3 residues: CASSQDAAGSSYEQYF. The CDR3 nucleotides are TGCGCCAGCAGCCAAGATGCAGCGGGAAGCTCCTACGAGCAGTACTTC.

This clonotype was seen ten or more times. The V gene is TRBV4-1, the J gene TRBJ1-5; D perhaps matches TRBD1 (5 bases). This CDR3 region has 15 residues. From germline, CDR1 is MGHRA and CDR2 YSYEKL. V was shortened by 3 bases and J by 2 bases, with 11 bases between the two germline ends. CDR3 amino acids: CASSQVRGGNQPQHF. The CDR3 nucleotides read TGCGCCAGCAGCCAGGTGAGGGGTGGCAATCAGCCCCAGCATTTT.

The V call is TRBV19, the J call TRBJ2-7, with a possible D match to TRBD2 (5 bases). Trimming took off 6 bases at V and 1 base at J, with 13 bases between the two ends. CDR1 LNHDA and CDR2 SQIVND come from the germline V gene (reference sequence). This CDR3 contains 14 residues. The CDR3 DNA reads as TGTGCCAGTAGCCCCCTGGGAGTTTCCTACGAGCAGTACTTC. It translates to CASSPLGVSYEQYF.

This clonotype occurred a few times. This chain joins TRBV15 and TRBJ1-3; no clear D. V lost 0 bases, J lost 0 bases, and 6 bases lay in between. This CDR3 has 15 residues. Germline CDR1 LNHNV, CDR2 YYDKDF (reference sequence). The CDR3 nucleotides read TGTGCCACCAGCAGAGACGGTAGCTCTGGAAACACCATATATTTT. Translation: CATSRDGSSGNTIYF.

The J gene is TRBJ2-7, the V gene TRBV6-1; D might be TRBD2 (5 bases). Between the trimmed V and J ends, which lost 0 bases and 1 base, there was a span of 10 bases. From germline, CDR1 is MNHNS and CDR2 SASEGT. The CDR3 is 15 residues long. The CDR3 sequence: CASSEAIGISYEQYF. The CDR3 DNA follows: TGTGCCAGCAGTGAAGCTATCGGGATTTCCTACGAGCAGTACTTC.

This clonotype has at least ten counts. The rearrangement links TRBV7-8 to TRBJ2-7; 7 bases align to TRBD1. The CDR3 consists of 15 residues. J lost 3 bases, V lost 5 bases, and 10 bases had no gene match. Germline CDR1 SGHVS, CDR2 FQNEAQ. Here the CDR3 DNA reads TGTGCCAGCAGCGGAGACAGGGCAGGAGGCTACGAGCAGTACTTC. It translates to CASSGDRAGGYEQYF.

The rearrangement uses TRBV27 and TRBJ1-2; 7 positions agree with TRBD1. Trimming took 3 bases from V and 7 from J; bases not matched to a gene: 11. CDR1 MNHEY and CDR2 SMNVEV come from the germline V gene (reference sequence). The CDR3 has 15 amino acids. The CDR3 protein is CASSFMGQGVLGYTF. In nucleotides, the CDR3 is TGTGCCAGCAGTTTTATGGGTCAGGGGGTTCTTGGCTACACCTTC.

A note on this clonotype: The junction differs from germline at one of its ends, possibly a read error. This sequence joins TRBV7-7 and TRBJ2-1; 8 bases map to TRBD2. Germline V gene data show CDR1 as SSHAT and CDR2 as FNYEAQ (reference sequence). The CDR3 has 15 residues. This chain's CDR3 is CASSLQAGEYNEQFF. Here the CDR3 DNA reads TGTGCTAGCAGCTTACAAGCGGGAGAATACAATGAGCAGTTCTTC.

The CDR3 here is CASSGVGGEQYF. In DNA form, the CDR3 reads TGTGCCAGCAGCGGCGTGGGAGGCGAGCAGTACTTC. V usage is TRBV6-1 and J usage is TRBJ2-7; perhaps TRBD2 as D (6 bases). Germline lookup yields CDR1 MNHNS and CDR2 SASEGT. The CDR3 consists of 12 residues. The V and J ends lost 6 bases and 6 bases respectively, with 12 bases between them.

In this sample, this clonotype turned up many times. The DNA of the CDR3 is TGTGCCAGCAGGCCGGGACAGTTTAATGAAAAACTGTTTTTT. Encoded protein: CASRPGQFNEKLFF. The chain couples TRBV12-3 or TRBV12-4 to TRBJ1-4; 7 positions match TRBD1. The trim removed 6 bases at V and 4 bases at J, leaving 5 bases unmatched. The CDR3 sequence is 14 residues long.

This clonotype was observed once. One base away lies a much larger clone, so this may be a sequencing read error. V usage is TRBV6-2 or TRBV6-3 and J usage is TRBJ2-7; 10 bases are a match to TRBD1. This CDR3 is built from 16 residues. Germline trimming cut 6 bases from V and 3 bases from J; bases unmatched to any gene: 11. Germline V gene lookup returns CDR1 MNHEY and CDR2 SVGEGT. CDR3 nucleotide sequence: TGTGCCAGCAGAGCTACCCCGGGACAGGGGAACTACGAGCAGTACTTC. It yields the protein CASRATPGQGNYEQYF.

This clonotype was detected many times. This chain uses TRBV7-8 with TRBJ1-2; the D gene is possibly TRBD1 (6 bases). Germline loops: CDR1 SGHVS, CDR2 FQNEAQ. The CDR3 extends over 17 amino acids. V lost 1 base and J lost 5, with 20 bases in between. The CDR3 DNA reads as TGTGCCAGCAGCTTAGGAGGAGCGGGGGGCGCTCAGTATGGCTACACCTTC. Translated, it gives CASSLGGAGGAQYGYTF.